This TCR beta chain originates from a study of OX40 agonist ivuxolimab in advanced cancers. With regard to the full study: Ivuxolimab was a fully human IgG2 agonistic monoclonal antibody targeting the costimulatory receptor OX40 (CD134). Intravenous ivuxolimab was administered to patients every 2 weeks at six dose levels: 0.01, 0.1, 0.3, 1.5, 3 and 10 mg/kg. Peripheral TCRbeta sequencing was intended to test whether TCR sequence diversity was altered and clonal T-cell expansion was caused by ivuxolimab. A male proportion of roughly 85% and a mean age of around 60 years, ranging from about 23 to 79, were recorded for the dose-escalation cohort. Among the approximately 50 dose-escalation patients, around 19 had hepatocellular carcinoma, roughly 15 melanoma, 9 renal cell carcinoma and 9 head and neck cancer. Three dose-escalation patients achieved partial responses, one with hepatocellular carcinoma and two with cutaneous melanoma. Prior anti-PD-1, anti-PD-L1 or anti-CTLA-4 therapy was permitted, and 30% to 45% of dose-escalation patients had received checkpoint inhibitors. The paper covers the monotherapy dose-escalation part of the phase I ivuxolimab trial, which included N of about 50 patients.

Patients with a history of autoimmune disease or receiving systemic immunosuppression were excluded from the trial. Peripheral blood for TCR sequencing was collected from all dose cohorts at baseline, on cycle 4 day 1, and on cycle 7 day 1. Samples were obtained from an open-label, multicenter, first-in-human phase I dose-escalation trial of ivuxolimab. Adults with locally advanced or metastatic head and neck squamous cell, hepatocellular, melanoma or renal cell carcinoma were enrolled in the trial. Before TCR sequencing, CD4+ T cells and CD8+ T cells were sorted from peripheral blood as separate populations. Points the paper makes about the study in general: At doses from 0.1 to 3.0 mg/kg, clonal expansion was seen in both CD4+ and CD8+ blood T cells between baseline and week 6. The antigen specificity of the clonally expanded peripheral T cells was not determined. After ivuxolimab, CD8+ T cells had more expanded clones than CD4+ T cells on average. Low levels of normalized T-cell clonal expansion were also seen in some patients who did not respond. In the 0.1-3.0 mg/kg groups, partial responders were among the patients with the lowest normalized peripheral clonal expansion, particularly in CD8+ T cells.

Trimming accounts for 0 bases at V and 3 bases at J, while the number of junction bases matched to no gene is 2. Including the terminal cysteine and phenylalanine, the CDR3 comprises 16 residues. The retained sequence is limited to the CDR3, 48 bases, with the frame set at the first base. Per the germline V gene, SGHRS is the CDR1 and YFSETQ is the CDR2. To sequence the TCRbeta CDR3 region, genomic DNA was isolated from the sorted cells. The immunoSEQ Assay was used to sequence the TCRbeta CDR3 regions. TCRdb carries this immuneACCESS record with in-frame sequences only. Its versions omit some clonotypes, under half of them owing to an unresolved V gene in the studies checked, with the rest unexplained. A total of tens of thousands of clones appear in this sample, 70% to 85% of them only once. About 26% of the sample comes from the top ten. In the case of this clone: This clone's antigen is unknown. Base qualities are not at hand, and no much larger clone is one base apart.

This chain is built from TRBV5-1 and TRBJ1-4; 10 central bases correspond to TRBD1. Sample: CD4+ or CD8+ T cells sorted from blood, taken in a trial of the OX40 agonist ivuxolimab. The TCR comes from an adult with an advanced solid tumor such as melanoma, head and neck, liver or kidney cancer. The bases are TGCGCCAGCAGCTTGGGACAGGGGGCCTCTAATGAAAAACTGTTTTTT. The resulting protein is CASSLGQGASNEKLFF.